This T cell receptor beta chain derives from a study of cytomegalovirus exposure and HLA in healthy donors. Study-level information: Earlier work reported about 110 million unique TCR beta sequences from about 200 million T cells. Broader study findings: TCR beta V segments were, for the most part, productive about 87% or about 30% of the time in an earlier analysis. Cytomegalovirus-associated TCR beta chains were listed, numbering over 150. Judged likely to be a sequencing artifact was a cluster of highly shared sequence variants.

CDR3 length: 13 amino acids. V shed 5 bases, J shed 6 bases, and the junction held 6 bases outside the gene matches. Germline V gives CDR1 MRHNA, CDR2 SNTAGT. A multiplex PCR was run with 60 Vbeta primers and 13 Jbeta primers. Here immunoSEQ multiplex PCR was the method, and the copy in TCRdb shows in-frame clones only, minus some. The sample carries over 80,000 clones, more than 70% recorded once. Concerning this clone: Its target is unknown.

V and J are TRBV6-4 and TRBJ1-2; 7 bases fit TRBD1. The sequencing input was PBMCs. The clonotype was recovered from a man aged 35-49 years in good health and CMV-seronegative. DNA of the CDR3: TGTGCCAGCAGTCAGGGGGAAGGAAATGGCTACACCTTC. It is translated as CASSQGEGNGYTF.